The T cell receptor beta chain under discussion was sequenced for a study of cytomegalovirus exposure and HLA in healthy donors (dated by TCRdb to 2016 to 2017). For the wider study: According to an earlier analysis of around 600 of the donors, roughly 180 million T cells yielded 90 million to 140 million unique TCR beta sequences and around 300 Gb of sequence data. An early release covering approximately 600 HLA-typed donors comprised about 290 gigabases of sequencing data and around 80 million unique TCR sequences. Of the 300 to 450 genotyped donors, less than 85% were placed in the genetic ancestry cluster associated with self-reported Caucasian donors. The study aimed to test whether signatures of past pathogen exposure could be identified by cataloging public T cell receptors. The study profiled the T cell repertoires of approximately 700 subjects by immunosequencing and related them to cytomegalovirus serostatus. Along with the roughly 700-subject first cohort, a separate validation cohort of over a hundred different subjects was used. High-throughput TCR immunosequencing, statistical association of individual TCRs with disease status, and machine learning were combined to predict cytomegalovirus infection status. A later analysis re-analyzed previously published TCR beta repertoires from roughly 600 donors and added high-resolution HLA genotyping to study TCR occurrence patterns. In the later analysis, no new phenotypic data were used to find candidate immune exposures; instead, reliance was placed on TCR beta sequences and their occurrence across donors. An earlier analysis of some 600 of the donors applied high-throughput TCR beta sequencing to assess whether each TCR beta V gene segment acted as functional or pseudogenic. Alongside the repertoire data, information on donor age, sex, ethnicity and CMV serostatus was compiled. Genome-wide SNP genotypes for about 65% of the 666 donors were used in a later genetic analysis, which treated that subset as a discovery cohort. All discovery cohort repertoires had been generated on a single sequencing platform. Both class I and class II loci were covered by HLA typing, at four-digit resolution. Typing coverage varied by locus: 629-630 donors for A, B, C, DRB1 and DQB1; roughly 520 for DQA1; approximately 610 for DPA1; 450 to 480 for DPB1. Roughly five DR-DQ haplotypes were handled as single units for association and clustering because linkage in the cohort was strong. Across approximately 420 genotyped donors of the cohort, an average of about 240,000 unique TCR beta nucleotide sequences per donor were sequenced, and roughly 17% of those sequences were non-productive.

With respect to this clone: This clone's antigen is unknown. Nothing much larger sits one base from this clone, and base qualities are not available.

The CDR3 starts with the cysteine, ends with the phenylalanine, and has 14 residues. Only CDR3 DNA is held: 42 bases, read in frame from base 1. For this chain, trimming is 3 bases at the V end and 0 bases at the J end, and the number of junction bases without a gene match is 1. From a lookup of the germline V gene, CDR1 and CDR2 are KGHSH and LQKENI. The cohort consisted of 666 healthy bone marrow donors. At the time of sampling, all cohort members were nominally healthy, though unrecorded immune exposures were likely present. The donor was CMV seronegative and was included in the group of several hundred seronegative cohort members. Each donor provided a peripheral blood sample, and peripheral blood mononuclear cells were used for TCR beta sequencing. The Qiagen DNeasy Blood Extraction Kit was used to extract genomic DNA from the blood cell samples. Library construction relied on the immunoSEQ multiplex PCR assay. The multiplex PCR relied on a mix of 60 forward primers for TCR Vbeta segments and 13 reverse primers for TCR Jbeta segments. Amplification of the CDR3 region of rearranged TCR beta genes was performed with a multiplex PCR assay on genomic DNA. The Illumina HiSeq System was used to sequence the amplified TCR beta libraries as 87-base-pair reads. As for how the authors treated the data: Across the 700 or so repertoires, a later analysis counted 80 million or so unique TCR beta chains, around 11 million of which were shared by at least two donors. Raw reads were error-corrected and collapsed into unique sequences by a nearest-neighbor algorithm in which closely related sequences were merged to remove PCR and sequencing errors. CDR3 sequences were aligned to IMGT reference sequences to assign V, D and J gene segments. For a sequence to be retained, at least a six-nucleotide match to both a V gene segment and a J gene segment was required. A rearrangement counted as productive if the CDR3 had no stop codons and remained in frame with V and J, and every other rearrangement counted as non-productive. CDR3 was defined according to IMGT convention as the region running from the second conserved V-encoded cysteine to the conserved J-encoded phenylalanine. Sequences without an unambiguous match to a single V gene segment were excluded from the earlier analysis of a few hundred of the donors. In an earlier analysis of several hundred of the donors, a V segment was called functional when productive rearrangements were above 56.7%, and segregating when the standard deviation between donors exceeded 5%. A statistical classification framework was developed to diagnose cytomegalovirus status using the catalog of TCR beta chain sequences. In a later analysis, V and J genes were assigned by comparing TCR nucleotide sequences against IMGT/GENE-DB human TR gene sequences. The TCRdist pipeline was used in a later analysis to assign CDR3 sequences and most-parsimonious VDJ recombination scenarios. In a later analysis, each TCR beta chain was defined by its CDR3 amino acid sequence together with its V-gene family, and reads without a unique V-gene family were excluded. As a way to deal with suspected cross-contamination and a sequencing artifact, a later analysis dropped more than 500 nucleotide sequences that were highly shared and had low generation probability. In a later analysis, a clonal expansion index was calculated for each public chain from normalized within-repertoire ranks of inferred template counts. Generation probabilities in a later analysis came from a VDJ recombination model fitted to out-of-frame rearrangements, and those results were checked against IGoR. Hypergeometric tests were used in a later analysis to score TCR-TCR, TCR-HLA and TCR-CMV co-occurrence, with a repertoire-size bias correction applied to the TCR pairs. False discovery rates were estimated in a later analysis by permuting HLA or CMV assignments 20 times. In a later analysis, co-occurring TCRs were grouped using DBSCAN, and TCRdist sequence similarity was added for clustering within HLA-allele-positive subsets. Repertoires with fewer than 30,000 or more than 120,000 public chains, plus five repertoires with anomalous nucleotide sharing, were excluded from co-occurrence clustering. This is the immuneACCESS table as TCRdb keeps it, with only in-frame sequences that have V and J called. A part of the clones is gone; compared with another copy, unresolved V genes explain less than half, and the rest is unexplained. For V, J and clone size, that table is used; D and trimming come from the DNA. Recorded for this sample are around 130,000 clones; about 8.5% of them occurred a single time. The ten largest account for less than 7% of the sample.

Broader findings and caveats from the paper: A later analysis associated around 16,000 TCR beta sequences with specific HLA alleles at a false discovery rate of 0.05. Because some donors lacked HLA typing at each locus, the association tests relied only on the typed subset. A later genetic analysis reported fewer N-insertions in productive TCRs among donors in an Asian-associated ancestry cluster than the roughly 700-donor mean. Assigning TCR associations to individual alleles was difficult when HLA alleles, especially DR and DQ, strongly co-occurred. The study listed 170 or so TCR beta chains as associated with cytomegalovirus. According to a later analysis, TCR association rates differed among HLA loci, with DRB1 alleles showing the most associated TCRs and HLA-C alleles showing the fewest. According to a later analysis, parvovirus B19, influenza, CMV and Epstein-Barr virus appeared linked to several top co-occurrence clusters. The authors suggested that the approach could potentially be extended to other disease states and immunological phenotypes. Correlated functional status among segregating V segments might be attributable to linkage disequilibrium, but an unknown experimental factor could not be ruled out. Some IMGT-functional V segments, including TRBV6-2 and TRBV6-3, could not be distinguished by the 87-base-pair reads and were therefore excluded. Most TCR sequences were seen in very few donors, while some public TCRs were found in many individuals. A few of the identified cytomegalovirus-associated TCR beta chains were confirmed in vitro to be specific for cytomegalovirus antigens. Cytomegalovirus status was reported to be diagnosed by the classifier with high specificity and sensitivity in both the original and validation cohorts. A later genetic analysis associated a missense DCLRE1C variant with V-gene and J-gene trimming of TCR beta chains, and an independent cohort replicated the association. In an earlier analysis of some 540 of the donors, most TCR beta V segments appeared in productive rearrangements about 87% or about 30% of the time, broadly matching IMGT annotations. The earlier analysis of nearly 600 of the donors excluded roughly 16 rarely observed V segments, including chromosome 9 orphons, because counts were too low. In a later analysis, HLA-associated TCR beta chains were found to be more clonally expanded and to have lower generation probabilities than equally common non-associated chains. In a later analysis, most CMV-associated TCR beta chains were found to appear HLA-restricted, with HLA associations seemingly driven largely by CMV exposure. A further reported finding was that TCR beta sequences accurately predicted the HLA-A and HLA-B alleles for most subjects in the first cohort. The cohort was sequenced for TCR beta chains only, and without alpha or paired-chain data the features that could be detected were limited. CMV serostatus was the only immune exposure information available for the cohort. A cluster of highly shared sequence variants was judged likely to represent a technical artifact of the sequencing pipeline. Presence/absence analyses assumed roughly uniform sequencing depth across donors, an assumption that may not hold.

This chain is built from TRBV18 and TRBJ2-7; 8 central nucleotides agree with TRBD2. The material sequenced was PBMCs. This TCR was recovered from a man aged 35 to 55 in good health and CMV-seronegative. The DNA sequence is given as TGTGCCAGCTCACCCGGGACTAGCTCCTACGAGCAGTACTTC. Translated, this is CASSPGTSSYEQYF.